The clone carrying this T cell receptor beta chain was detected many times. The antigen is unknown. V was pared by 2 bases and J by 5 bases, with 12 bases between. The CDR3 length is 14 residues. Germline V gives CDR1 MNHNS, CDR2 SASEGT. TCRdb passed the reads through MiXCR, listing each CDR3 protein once. The table records approximately 750,000 distinct CDR3 sequences, 35% of them present only once. The data were obtained in a study of T cell repertoires in cytomegalovirus infection. Looking at the study overall: Public TCR beta signatures were indicative of both CMV infection and a matching HLA type.

Study findings and constraints: Of the TCR beta families, the public ones yielded a cumulative frequency that identified carriers of CMV plus the relevant HLA. The ex vivo response was dominated by HLA-C-restricted CMV-specific TCR beta clonotypes.

This sequence joins TRBV6-1 and TRBJ2-5; D may be TRBD2 (5 bases). This TCR derives from a human donor in good health (CMV status not recorded). Some clones in this sample may be carry-over from other donors' samples. The sample was PBMCs. CDR3 in DNA: TGTGCCAGCAGTGAATTCGAGGGATTGGAGACCCAGTACTTC. Translation: CASSEFEGLETQYF.